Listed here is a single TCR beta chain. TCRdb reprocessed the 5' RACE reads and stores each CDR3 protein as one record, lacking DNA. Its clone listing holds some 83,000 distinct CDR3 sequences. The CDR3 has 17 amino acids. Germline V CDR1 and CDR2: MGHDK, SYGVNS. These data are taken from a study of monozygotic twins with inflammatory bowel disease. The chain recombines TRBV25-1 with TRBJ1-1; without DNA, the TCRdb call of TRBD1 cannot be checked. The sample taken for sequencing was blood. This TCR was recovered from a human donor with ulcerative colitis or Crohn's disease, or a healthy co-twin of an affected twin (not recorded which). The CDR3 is CASSEPRTGAYFAEAFF. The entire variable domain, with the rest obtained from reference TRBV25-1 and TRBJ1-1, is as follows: EADIYQTPRYLVIGTGKKITLECSQTMGHDKMYWYQQDPGMELHLIHYSYGVNSTEKGDLSSESTVSRIRTEHFPLTLESARPSHTSQYLCASSEPRTGAYFAEAFFGQGTRLTVV.